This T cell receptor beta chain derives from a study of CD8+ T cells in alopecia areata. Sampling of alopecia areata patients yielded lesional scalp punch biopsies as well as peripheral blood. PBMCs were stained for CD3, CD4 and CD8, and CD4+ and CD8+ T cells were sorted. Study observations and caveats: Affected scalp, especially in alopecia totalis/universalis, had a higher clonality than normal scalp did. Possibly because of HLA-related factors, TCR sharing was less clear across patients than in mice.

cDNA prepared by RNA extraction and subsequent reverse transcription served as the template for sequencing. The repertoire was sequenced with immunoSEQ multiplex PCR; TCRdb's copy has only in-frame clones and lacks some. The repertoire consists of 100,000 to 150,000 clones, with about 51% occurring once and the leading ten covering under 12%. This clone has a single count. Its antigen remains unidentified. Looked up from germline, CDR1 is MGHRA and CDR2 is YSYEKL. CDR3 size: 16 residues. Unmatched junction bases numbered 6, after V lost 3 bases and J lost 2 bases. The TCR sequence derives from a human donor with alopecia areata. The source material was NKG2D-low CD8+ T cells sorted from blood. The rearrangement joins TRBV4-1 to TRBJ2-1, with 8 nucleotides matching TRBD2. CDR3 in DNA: TGCGCCAGCAGCCAGGAAGCGGGGGCTACCTACAATGAGCAGTTCTTC. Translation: CASSQEAGATYNEQFF.